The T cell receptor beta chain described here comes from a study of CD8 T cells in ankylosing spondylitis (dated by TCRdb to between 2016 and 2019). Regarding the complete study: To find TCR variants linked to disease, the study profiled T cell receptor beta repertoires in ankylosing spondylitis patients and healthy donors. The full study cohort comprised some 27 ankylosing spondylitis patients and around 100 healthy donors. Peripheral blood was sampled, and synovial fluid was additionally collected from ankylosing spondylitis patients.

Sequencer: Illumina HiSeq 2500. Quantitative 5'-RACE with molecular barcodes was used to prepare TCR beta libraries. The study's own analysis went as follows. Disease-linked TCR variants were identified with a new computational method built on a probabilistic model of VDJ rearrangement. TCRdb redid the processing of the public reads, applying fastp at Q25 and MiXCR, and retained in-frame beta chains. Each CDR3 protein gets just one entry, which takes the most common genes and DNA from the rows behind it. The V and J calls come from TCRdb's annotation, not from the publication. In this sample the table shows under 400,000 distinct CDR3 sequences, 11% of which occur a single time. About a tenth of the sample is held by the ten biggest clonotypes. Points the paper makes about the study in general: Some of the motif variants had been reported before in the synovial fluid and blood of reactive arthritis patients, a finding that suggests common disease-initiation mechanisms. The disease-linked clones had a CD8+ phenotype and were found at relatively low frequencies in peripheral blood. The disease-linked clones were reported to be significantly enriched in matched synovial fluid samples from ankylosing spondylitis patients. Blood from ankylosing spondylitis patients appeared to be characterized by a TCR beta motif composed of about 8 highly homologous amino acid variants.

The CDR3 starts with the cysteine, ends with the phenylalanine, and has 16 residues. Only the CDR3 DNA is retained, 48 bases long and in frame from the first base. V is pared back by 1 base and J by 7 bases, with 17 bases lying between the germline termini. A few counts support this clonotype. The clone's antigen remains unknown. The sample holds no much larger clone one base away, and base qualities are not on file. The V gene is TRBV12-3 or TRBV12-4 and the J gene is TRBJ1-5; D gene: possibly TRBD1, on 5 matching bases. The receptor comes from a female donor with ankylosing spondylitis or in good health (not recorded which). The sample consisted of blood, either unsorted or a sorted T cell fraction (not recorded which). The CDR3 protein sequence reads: CASSLGVGGIRQPQHF. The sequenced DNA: TGTGCCAGCAGTTTAGGTGTCGGGGGGATAAGGCAGCCCCAGCATTTT.